This TCR beta chain was captured by sequencing in a study of blood T cell repertoires in COVID-19. In the source study's methods: Estimates of nucleated cell counts were drawn from the amplification of reference gene primers. The protocol was immunoSEQ multiplex PCR, while the TCRdb copy is restricted to in-frame clones and leaves out a portion. The V and J calls and the clone size are those of that table, but D and trimming were determined from the DNA. The table shows approximately 200,000 clones, with roughly 82% occurring only once. The CDR3 contains 13 residues. Germline loops: CDR1 SGDLS, CDR2 YYNGEE. Trimming took off 0 bases at V and 3 bases at J, with 6 bases between the two ends.

This sequence joins TRBV9 and TRBJ1-2; TRBD1 might be the D (5 bases). The sample was PBMCs or T cells enriched from blood (not recorded which). This receptor was obtained from a man aged 35 to 55 who had recovered from COVID-19. The CDR3: CASSVGGDYGYTF. CDR3 bases: TGTGCCAGCAGCGTAGGGGGGGACTATGGCTACACCTTC. The variable domain in full, completed from reference TRBV9 and TRBJ1-2, reads DSGVTQTPKHLITATGQRVTLRCSPRSGDLSVYWYQQSLDQGLQFLIQYYNGEERAKGNILERFSAQQFPDLHSELNLSSLELGDSALYFCASSVGGDYGYTFGSGTRLTVV.